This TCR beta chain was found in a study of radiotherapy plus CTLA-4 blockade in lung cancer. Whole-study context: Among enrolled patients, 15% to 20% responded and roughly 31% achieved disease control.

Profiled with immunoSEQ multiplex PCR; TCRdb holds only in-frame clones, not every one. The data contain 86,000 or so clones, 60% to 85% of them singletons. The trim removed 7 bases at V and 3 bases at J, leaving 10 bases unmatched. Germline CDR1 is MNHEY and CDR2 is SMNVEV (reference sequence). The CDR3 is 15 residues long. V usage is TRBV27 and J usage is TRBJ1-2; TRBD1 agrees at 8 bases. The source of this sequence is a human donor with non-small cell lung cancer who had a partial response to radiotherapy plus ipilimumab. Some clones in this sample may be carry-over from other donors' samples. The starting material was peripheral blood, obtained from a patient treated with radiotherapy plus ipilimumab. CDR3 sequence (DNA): TGTGCCAGCAAGACGGCAGGGGGCGTGGACTATGGCTACACCTTC. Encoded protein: CASKTAGGVDYGYTF.